The table lists the clone carrying this T cell receptor beta chain with a few counts. Antigen: not known. Alongside a J-beta primer mix, a sample-barcoded 5' primer served in a second PCR lasting 7 to 11 cycles. Sequencing yielded, for each sample, at least 3 million paired-end reads carrying CDR3. TCRdb reanalysed the 5' RACE reads using MiXCR and keeps one entry per CDR3 protein. There are 1.8 million or so distinct CDR3 sequences in the sample; around 42% occur only once, and approximately 22% lies in the top ten. This sample is drawn from a study of blood T cells in healthy people across ages. Study outcomes and limitations: With naive T cell percentage, TCR beta diversity showed a strong correlation.

The CDR3 is 13 residues long. The germline V gene encodes CDR1 DFQATT and CDR2 SNEGSKA (reference sequence). Trimming at V came to 5 bases and at J to 4 bases, leaving 5 bases not matched to a gene. In terms of origin and age, donors were healthy Caucasian individuals from Russia aged roughly 6 to 95. Isolation of PBMCs gave at least 6 million cells per sample. Sequences were obtained from blood. This receptor was taken from a human donor in good health. The J gene is TRBJ1-5, the V gene TRBV20-1; 7 bases are shared with TRBD1. The CDR3 is CSAWDRLNQPQHF. In DNA form, the CDR3 reads TGCAGTGCTTGGGACAGACTAAATCAGCCCCAGCATTTT.